This entry describes one TCR beta chain. No antigen is known for it. This entry comes from a study of T cells in Graves' hyperthyroidism and ophthalmopathy. Study-wide results and caveats: Expanded thyroid clonotypes (above 0.001) were mostly also found in blood.

Trimming removed 8 bases at V and 2 bases at J, with 9 bases between. The CDR3 has 12 residues. RNA transcripts gave rise to amplified TCR beta CDR3 regions. Primed by the HTBI set, a first-round RT-PCR was run on the TCR CDR3. MiXCR, run by TCRdb on the multiplex PCR reads, gives a single entry per CDR3 protein. This sample has nearly 750,000 distinct CDR3 sequences, with around a third found just once. Diagnoses were established using clinical symptoms, serum thyroxine and TRAb, thyroid ultrasound and orbital computed tomography. From less than 13 ml of fresh peripheral blood, PBMCs were isolated. V is TRBV12-3 or TRBV12-4 and J is TRBJ2-5; D unclear. This clonotype was sampled from a woman between 40 and 50 years old with Graves' hyperthyroidism. Sequences were obtained from blood. The chain's CDR3 is CASGSVQETQYF. The DNA of the CDR3 is TGTGCCAGCGGAAGCGTTCAAGAGACCCAGTACTTC.